This T cell receptor (beta chain) is from a study of long-term antiretroviral therapy in people with HIV. As regards this clone: At one boundary the junction diverges from the germline segment, which might be a read error.

Investigators performed immunoSEQ version v3.0 at survey level. Clones were sequenced by immunoSEQ multiplex PCR, and TCRdb holds only the in-frame ones, with some missing. This sample has some 23,000 clones, with 70% to 90% found just once. This CDR3 has 13 amino acids. Germline values: CDR1 SSHAT, CDR2 FNYEAQ (reference sequence). Source: unsorted PBMCs, taken more than 4.4 years after starting antiretroviral therapy. This chain joins TRBV7-7 and TRBJ2-1; D perhaps matches TRBD1 (5 bases). The receptor was derived from a man aged 25-45 years with HIV. This CDR3 reads CASSLGAYNEQFF. The CDR3 DNA reads as TGTGCTAGCAGCTTAGGGGCCTACAATGAGCAGTTCTTC.